This T cell receptor beta chain was recorded in a study of T cell changes during pregnancy in multiple sclerosis. The repertoire was sequenced with immunoSEQ multiplex PCR; TCRdb's copy has only in-frame clones and lacks some. The sample shows 75,000 to 95,000 clones, around 94% of them seen only once. This CDR3 is built from 14 residues. CDR1 and CDR2 (germline): MDHEN, SYDVKM. Trimming pared 6 bases from V and 2 bases from J, leaving 12 bases between. The source was CD4+ T cells from peripheral blood mononuclear cells, collected after pregnancy. V and J are TRBV28 and TRBJ2-3; tentatively, D is TRBD1 (6 bases). The source is a female donor with multiple sclerosis, enrolled in a pregnancy study. The CDR3 region has the DNA TGTGCCAGCAGGCCGGACAGCTCCACAGATACGCAGTATTTT. It specifies CASRPDSSTDTQYF.